This is a list of T cell receptor beta chains from one sample in a study of T cell repertoires in cytomegalovirus infection. From the reads, TCRdb called clonotypes with MiXCR, one entry per CDR3 protein. The sample consists of around 490,000 distinct CDR3 sequences, about 25% of them appearing once. Source material: PBMCs. The receptor source for this set is a human donor in good health (CMV status not recorded). Some clones in this sample may be carry-over from other donors' samples. Each CDR3 is given with its conserved first and last residue. A D gene is named only where the DNA matches it firmly. Clone size is shown for a subset of rows, as once, few, many or a class of expanded clone.

>-|few|TRBV4-1|TRBJ1-5
CASSPWETAGNQPQHF
TGCGCCAGCAGCCCCTGGGAGACAGCAGGCAATCAGCCCCAGCATTTT
>TRBD2|many|TRBV7-2|TRBJ2-3
CASSRGLAGMSGDTQYF
TGTGCCAGCAGCCGAGGACTAGCGGGAATGAGCGGAGATACGCAGTATTTT
>TRBD2|many|TRBV7-9|TRBJ2-1
CASSPDERDPYNEQFF
TGTGCCAGCAGCCCAGACGAGCGGGACCCCTACAATGAGCAGTTCTTC
>-|once|TRBV5-4|TRBJ1-1
CASSLEQALHTEAFF
TGTGCCAGCAGCTTGGAACAGGCGCTTCACACTGAAGCTTTCTTT
>TRBD2|-|TRBV28|TRBJ2-5
CASKTQSGKKETQYF
TGTGCCAGCAAAACCCAAAGCGGGAAAAAAGAGACCCAGTACTTC
>-|-|TRBV7-6|TRBJ2-1
CASSLGSRSEQFF
TGTGCCAGCAGCTTAGGGTCCAGATCGGAGCAGTTCTTC
>TRBD2|few|TRBV12-3/TRBV12-4|TRBJ2-1
CASSTRIAGTLDQQFF
TGTGCCAGCAGTACCCGGATAGCGGGTACCCTAGATCAGCAGTTCTTC
>TRBD2|-|TRBV20-1|TRBJ2-1
CSAGTSGSIYNEQFF
TGCAGTGCCGGGACTAGCGGGAGTATATACAATGAGCAGTTCTTC
>-|few|TRBV6-2/TRBV6-3|TRBJ1-1
CASTTRGAQAFF
TGTGCCAGCACTACCCGGGGGGCCCAAGCTTTCTTT
>-|-|TRBV27|TRBJ2-7
CASIGASYEQYF
TGTGCCAGCATCGGAGCGTCCTACGAGCAGTACTTC
>TRBD1|many|TRBV7-2|TRBJ1-2
CASSLGGQGSDYGYTF
TGTGCCAGCAGCTTAGGGGGACAGGGCTCGGACTATGGCTACACCTTC
>-|-|TRBV28|TRBJ1-4
CASSSTGSNEKLFF
TGTGCCAGCAGTTCAACAGGGTCTAATGAAAAACTGTTTTTT
>-|-|TRBV28|TRBJ2-5
CASSTGTLETQYF
TGTGCCAGCAGTACTGGGACTCTAGAGACCCAGTACTTC
>-|many|TRBV7-2|TRBJ2-6
CASSLARGAGANVLTF
TGTGCCAGCAGCTTAGCGCGCGGGGCTGGGGCCAACGTCCTGACTTTC
>-|-|TRBV20-1|TRBJ2-1
CSARMGGTASFYNEQFF
TGCAGTGCTAGGATGGGAGGGACAGCGAGTTTCTACAATGAGCAGTTCTTC
>TRBD2|-|TRBV5-5|TRBJ2-2
CASSLFFGQAGTSGRKELFF
TGTGCCAGCAGCTTGTTTTTTGGACAGGCCGGGACTAGCGGGAGGAAGGAGCTGTTTTTT
>-|many|TRBV7-2|TRBJ1-2
CASSTTFNYGYTF
TGTGCCAGCAGCACTACATTTAACTATGGCTACACCTTC
>-|-|TRBV7-8|TRBJ1-4
CASSSTSGATNEKLFF
TGTGCCAGCAGCTCCACGTCAGGGGCAACTAATGAAAAACTGTTTTTT
>TRBD2|-|TRBV15|TRBJ2-5
CATSRDLRELEETQYF
TGTGCCACCAGCAGAGATTTGCGGGAGTTAGAAGAGACCCAGTACTTC
>TRBD2|few|TRBV30|TRBJ2-3
CAWSKRERDTQYF
TGTGCCTGGAGCAAGCGGGAGAGAGATACGCAGTATTTT
>-|-|TRBV28|TRBJ1-5
CASIGADILSNQPQHF
TGTGCCAGCATAGGCGCGGACATCCTTAGCAATCAGCCCCAGCATTTT
>TRBD2|few|TRBV19|TRBJ2-2
CASSGGLAGVFGELFF
TGTGCCAGTAGCGGTGGACTAGCGGGAGTTTTCGGGGAGCTGTTTTTT
>TRBD2|-|TRBV29-1|TRBJ2-1
CGGLAAGYNEQFF
TGCGGGGGACTAGCGGCTGGATACAATGAGCAGTTCTTC
>TRBD1|-|TRBV19|TRBJ2-1
CASLDRGRDNEQFF
TGTGCCAGTCTCGACAGGGGAAGGGACAATGAGCAGTTCTTC
>TRBD1|few|TRBV6-5|TRBJ1-3
CASSYSGDRAGNTIYF
TGTGCCAGCAGTTACTCCGGAGACAGGGCTGGAAACACCATATATTTT
>-|-|TRBV6-2/TRBV6-3|TRBJ1-5
CASSYGASHQPQHF
TGTGCCAGCAGTTACGGGGCATCTCATCAGCCCCAGCATTTT
>TRBD1|-|TRBV10-3|TRBJ1-2
CAISESGTGSYGYTF
TGTGCCATCAGTGAGTCGGGGACAGGGAGCTATGGCTACACCTTC
>-|-|TRBV7-9|TRBJ2-3
CASSLEEGGSQYF
TGTGCCAGCAGCTTGGAGGAGGGTGGGTCGCAGTATTTT
>TRBD2|few|TRBV7-2|TRBJ2-1
CASSLVAGGGVEQFF
TGTGCCAGCAGCTTAGTGGCGGGAGGGGGAGTTGAGCAGTTCTTC
>TRBD2|many|TRBV7-8|TRBJ2-1
CASSLARLAGGNEQFF
TGTGCCAGCAGCTTAGCGAGACTAGCGGGAGGGAATGAGCAGTTCTTC
>-|many|TRBV19|TRBJ2-3
CASSAQGIFSDTQYF
TGTGCCAGTAGTGCCCAGGGGATATTCTCGGATACGCAGTATTTT
>TRBD2|few|TRBV6-2/TRBV6-3|TRBJ2-5
CASSYSGLAGQETQYF
TGTGCCAGCAGTTACTCGGGACTAGCGGGGCAAGAGACCCAGTACTTC
>TRBD1|-|TRBV6-2/TRBV6-3|TRBJ1-1
CASSYSGTGQNTEAFF
TGTGCCAGCAGCTATTCCGGGACAGGCCAGAACACTGAAGCTTTCTTT
>TRBD1|-|TRBV12-3/TRBV12-4|TRBJ1-2
CASSFLVGPGTEGYTF
TGTGCCAGCAGTTTCTTAGTGGGACCCGGGACAGAGGGCTACACCTTC
>-|few|TRBV5-1|TRBJ2-1
CASSPAGNQPSSYNEQFF
TGCGCCAGCAGCCCAGCGGGTAACCAACCGAGCTCCTACAATGAGCAGTTCTTC
>TRBD1|few|TRBV5-1|TRBJ2-2
CASSVRDRVRTGELFF
TGCGCCAGCAGCGTCCGGGACAGGGTCCGCACCGGGGAGCTGTTTTTT
>TRBD2|few|TRBV28|TRBJ2-1
CASSLWTSGSGNEQFF
TGTGCCAGCAGTTTATGGACTAGCGGGAGTGGGAATGAGCAGTTCTTC
>-|-|TRBV11-3|TRBJ2-1
CASSWDWSSYNEQFF
TGTGCCAGCAGTTGGGACTGGAGCTCCTACAATGAGCAGTTCTTC
>-|many|TRBV4-1|TRBJ2-1
CASSQWGYNEQFF
TGCGCCAGCAGCCAGTGGGGTTACAATGAGCAGTTCTTC
>TRBD1|-|TRBV7-2|TRBJ1-2
CASSFSGTGNYGYTF
TGTGCCAGCAGCTTCTCCGGGACAGGGAACTATGGCTACACCTTC
>TRBD2|many|TRBV7-8|TRBJ2-1
CASSLGLALLGVNEQFF
TGTGCCAGCAGCTTAGGACTAGCGTTACTTGGGGTGAATGAGCAGTTCTTC
>-|once|TRBV6-2/TRBV6-3|TRBJ2-7
CASSSMTSGAEQYF
TGTGCCAGCAGTTCTATGACGAGTGGAGCCGAGCAGTACTTC
>-|few|TRBV6-6|TRBJ1-6
CASSSRQERELRSPLHF
TGTGCCAGCAGTTCCCGACAGGAAAGGGAATTAAGGTCACCCCTCCACTTT
>TRBD2|few|TRBV12-3/TRBV12-4|TRBJ2-5
CASSDRRGEQETQYF
TGTGCCAGCAGCGATCGGCGGGGGGAACAAGAGACCCAGTACTTC
>TRBD2|few|TRBV6-2/TRBV6-3|TRBJ2-1
CASRGLAGFSYNEQFF
TGTGCCAGCAGAGGGCTAGCGGGATTCTCCTACAATGAGCAGTTCTTC
>-|few|TRBV28|TRBJ1-1
CASSKTGPTEAFF
TGTGCCAGCAGCAAGACCGGACCCACTGAAGCTTTCTTT
>TRBD2|-|TRBV7-8|TRBJ2-3
CTSSTPRAGGTDTQYF
TGTACCAGCAGCACGCCTAGGGCGGGAGGCACAGATACGCAGTATTTT
>TRBD2|-|TRBV4-3|TRBJ2-3
CASSQDQAGLAAMGTDTQYF
TGCGCCAGCAGCCAAGATCAGGCGGGACTAGCGGCAATGGGGACAGATACGCAGTATTTT
>-|-|TRBV6-2/TRBV6-3|TRBJ1-1
CASTTVWDTEAFF
TGTGCCAGCACCACGGTGTGGGACACTGAAGCTTTCTTT
>TRBD1|few|TRBV6-5|TRBJ1-2
CASSRQGLSSGYTF
TGTGCCAGCAGCAGACAGGGATTGAGTTCTGGCTACACCTTC
>-|many|TRBV12-3/TRBV12-4|TRBJ2-1
CASSKDSYNEQFF
TGTGCCAGCAGTAAGGACAGCTACAATGAGCAGTTCTTC
>-|many|TRBV7-2|TRBJ1-1
CASPFRGPPAELIPEAFF
TGTGCCAGCCCATTCCGGGGGCCACCCGCTGAGTTGATCCCTGAAGCTTTCTTT
>-|few|TRBV30|TRBJ2-7
CAWSASGLSYEQYF
TGTGCCTGGAGTGCATCGGGACTCTCCTACGAGCAGTACTTC